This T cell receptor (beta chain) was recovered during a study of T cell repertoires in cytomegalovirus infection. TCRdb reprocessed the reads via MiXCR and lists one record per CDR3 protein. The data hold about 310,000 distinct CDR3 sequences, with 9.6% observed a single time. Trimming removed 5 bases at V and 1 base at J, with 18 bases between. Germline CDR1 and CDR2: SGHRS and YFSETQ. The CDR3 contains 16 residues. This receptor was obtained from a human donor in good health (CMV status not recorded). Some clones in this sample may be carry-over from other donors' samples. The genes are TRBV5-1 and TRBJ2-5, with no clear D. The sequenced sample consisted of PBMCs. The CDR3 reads CASSREDQRLQETQYF. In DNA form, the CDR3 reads TGCGCCAGCAGTCGAGAGGACCAGAGGCTCCAAGAGACCCAGTACTTC.